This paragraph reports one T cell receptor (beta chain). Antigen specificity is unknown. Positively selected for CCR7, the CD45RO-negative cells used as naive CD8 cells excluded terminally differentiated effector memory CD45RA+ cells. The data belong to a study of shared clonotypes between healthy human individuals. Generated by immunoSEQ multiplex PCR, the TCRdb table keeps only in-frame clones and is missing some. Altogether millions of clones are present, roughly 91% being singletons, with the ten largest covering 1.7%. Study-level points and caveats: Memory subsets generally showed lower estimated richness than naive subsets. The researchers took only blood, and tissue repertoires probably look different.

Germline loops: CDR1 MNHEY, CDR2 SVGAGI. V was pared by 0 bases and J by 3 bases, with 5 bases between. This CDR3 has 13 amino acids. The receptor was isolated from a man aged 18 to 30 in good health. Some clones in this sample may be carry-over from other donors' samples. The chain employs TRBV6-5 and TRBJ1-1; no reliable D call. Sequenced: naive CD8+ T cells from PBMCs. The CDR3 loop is CASSYSTYTEAFF. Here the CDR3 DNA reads TGTGCCAGCAGTTACTCGACGTACACTGAAGCTTTCTTT.